This record concerns one T cell receptor beta chain sequence. Its antigen is unidentified. Trimming shortened V by 3 bases and J by 2 bases, and 5 bases separated the two germline ends. The CDR3 length is 13 residues. The germline CDR1 and CDR2 sequences are LNHDA and SQIVND (reference sequence). This sample was included in a study of graft-versus-host responses after intestinal transplantation. Background on the study: The recipients all started with anti-thymocyte globulin induction and then took tacrolimus and steroids for roughly three years.

The study's findings and limits: Recipient-marrow GvH clones were detected, some having first appeared in ileum or blood.

Generated by immunoSEQ multiplex PCR, the TCRdb table keeps only in-frame clones and is missing some. The data contain tens of thousands of clones, roughly 91% of them singletons. The TCR comes from a human donor who received an intestinal transplant. The material was unstimulated CD4+ T cells sorted from spleen or lymph node cells, obtained before intestinal transplant. The rearrangement uses TRBV19 and TRBJ1-5, with TRBD1 as a possible D gene (5 bases). CDR3 bases: TGTGCCAGTAGTATCAGGGGCAATCAGCCCCAGCATTTT. It is translated as CASSIRGNQPQHF. The full variable domain, with the rest looked up from reference TRBV19 and TRBJ1-5, is DGGITQSPKYLFRKEGQNVTLSCEQNLNHDAMYWYRQDPGQGLRLIYYSQIVNDFQKGDIAEGYSVSREKKESFPLTVTSAQKNPTAFYLCASSIRGNQPQHFGDGTRLSIL.